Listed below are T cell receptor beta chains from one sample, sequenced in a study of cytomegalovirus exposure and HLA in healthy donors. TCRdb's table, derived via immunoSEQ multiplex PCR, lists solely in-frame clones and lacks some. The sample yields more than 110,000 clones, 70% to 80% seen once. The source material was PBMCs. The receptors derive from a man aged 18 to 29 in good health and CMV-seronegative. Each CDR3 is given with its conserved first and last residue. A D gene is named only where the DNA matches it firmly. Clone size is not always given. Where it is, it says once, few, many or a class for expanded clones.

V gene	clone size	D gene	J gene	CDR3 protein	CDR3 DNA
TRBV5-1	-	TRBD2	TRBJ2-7	CASTLSSGSYEQYF	TGCGCCAGCACCCTGAGTAGCGGGAGTTACGAGCAGTACTTC
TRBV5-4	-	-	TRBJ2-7	CASSLGGGNSYEQYF	TGTGCCAGCAGCTTGGGTGGCGGAAACTCCTACGAGCAGTACTTC
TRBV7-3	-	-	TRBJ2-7	CASSLKGVGGRQYF	TGTGCCAGCAGCTTAAAGGGGGTTGGCGGGCGGCAGTACTTC
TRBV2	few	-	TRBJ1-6	CASSFTYSYNSPLHF	TGTGCCAGCTCTTTTACTTACTCCTATAATTCACCCCTCCACTTT
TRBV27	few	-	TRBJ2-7	CASSSTYEQYF	TGTGCCAGCAGTTCCACCTACGAGCAGTACTTC
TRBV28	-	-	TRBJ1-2	CASSYTGSGGYTF	TGTGCCAGCAGTTACACAGGGAGCGGTGGCTACACCTTC
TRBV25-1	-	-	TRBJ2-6	CASSAAGANVLTF	TGTGCCAGCAGTGCCGCTGGGGCCAACGTCCTGACTTTC
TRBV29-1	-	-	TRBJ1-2	CSVEDWRRRSGYTF	TGCAGCGTTGAAGATTGGCGCCGGCGGAGTGGCTACACCTTC
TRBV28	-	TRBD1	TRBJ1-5	CASSDKSPGTGGNQPQHF	TGTGCCAGCAGTGACAAATCGCCCGGGACAGGGGGCAATCAGCCCCAGCATTTT
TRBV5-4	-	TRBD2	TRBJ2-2	CASSLAGISGELFF	TGTGCCAGCAGCTTAGCGGGAATCTCCGGGGAGCTGTTTTTT
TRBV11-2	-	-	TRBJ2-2	CASSLAGSHGELFF	TGTGCCAGCAGCTTAGCGGGGTCTCACGGGGAGCTGTTTTTT
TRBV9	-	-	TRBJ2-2	CASSVGWQRANTGELFF	TGTGCCAGCAGCGTAGGGTGGCAGCGTGCGAACACCGGGGAGCTGTTTTTT
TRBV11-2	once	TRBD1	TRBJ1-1	CASSLIRGTGQGTEAFF	TGTGCCAGCAGCTTGATCCGGGGGACAGGGCAGGGGACTGAAGCTTTCTTT
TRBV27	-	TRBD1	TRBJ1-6	CASSFYRGEGYNSPLHF	TGTGCCAGCAGTTTCTACAGGGGAGAAGGTTATAATTCACCCCTCCACTTT
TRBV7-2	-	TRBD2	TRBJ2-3	CASSFQRENTQYF	TGTGCCAGCAGCTTCCAGCGGGAGAATACGCAGTATTTT
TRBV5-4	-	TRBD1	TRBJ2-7	CASSPTRGGTENYEQYF	TGTGCCAGCAGCCCTACCAGAGGGGGCACAGAGAACTACGAGCAGTACTTC
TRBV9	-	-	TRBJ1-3	CASSVGAGQSSGNTIYF	TGTGCCAGCAGCGTAGGGGCAGGTCAGAGCTCTGGAAACACCATATATTTT
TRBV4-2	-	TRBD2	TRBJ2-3	CASSNSGLSTDTQYF	TGTGCCAGCAGCAATAGCGGGTTAAGCACAGATACGCAGTATTTT
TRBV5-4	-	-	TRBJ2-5	CASSSGTFQETQYF	TGTGCCAGCAGCTCCGGGACATTTCAAGAGACCCAGTACTTC
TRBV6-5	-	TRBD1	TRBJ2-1	CASSIGQGLRNEQFF	TGTGCCAGCAGTATCGGACAGGGGTTAAGGAATGAGCAGTTCTTC
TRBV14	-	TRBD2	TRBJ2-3	CASSQDTAGVSTDTQYF	TGTGCCAGCAGCCAAGATACGGCGGGGGTGAGCACAGATACGCAGTATTTT
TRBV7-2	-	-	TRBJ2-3	CASSRDWGSTDTQYF	TGTGCCAGCAGCCGGGACTGGGGGAGCACAGATACGCAGTATTTT
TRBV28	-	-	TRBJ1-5	CASSLAGSNQPQHF	TGTGCCAGCAGTTTAGCAGGGAGCAATCAGCCCCAGCATTTT
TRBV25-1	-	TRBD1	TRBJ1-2	CASSLRDRYGYTF	TGTGCCAGCAGCCTTCGGGACAGATATGGCTACACCTTC
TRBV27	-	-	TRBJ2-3	CASSLSVGGTDTQYF	TGTGCCAGCAGTTTATCGGTAGGGGGCACAGATACGCAGTATTTT
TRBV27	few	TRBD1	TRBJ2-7	CASSSGTGSSYEQYF	TGTGCCAGCAGTTCCGGGACAGGGAGCTCCTACGAGCAGTACTTC
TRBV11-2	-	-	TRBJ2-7	CASSLEGGGAYEQYF	TGTGCCAGCAGCTTAGAGGGTGGCGGGGCTTACGAGCAGTACTTC
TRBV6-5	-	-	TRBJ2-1	CASSYSHGLLRDEQFF	TGTGCCAGCAGTTACTCGCATGGTCTCTTGAGGGATGAGCAGTTCTTC
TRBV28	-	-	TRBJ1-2	CASSPGGYGYTF	TGTGCCAGCAGTCCCGGAGGCTATGGCTACACCTTC
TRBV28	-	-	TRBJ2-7	CASSLLGRAGEQYF	TGTGCCAGCAGTTTATTGGGCAGGGCTGGGGAGCAGTACTTC